This T cell receptor (beta chain) was recovered during a study of CD8+ T cells in alopecia areata. The sample's treatment: oral pan-JAK inhibitor, 5-10 mg twice daily. V lost 5 bases and J 0 bases, leaving 14 bases between the germline ends. CDR3 size: 16 residues. Germline V gene data show CDR1 as SNHLY and CDR2 as FYNNEI. Extracted from the samples, RNA was reverse transcribed into cDNA to serve as the sequencing template. Sequencing used immunoSEQ multiplex PCR; TCRdb keeps in-frame clones, though not all of them. The sample contains 150,000 to 200,000 clones, around three fifths of which appear only once.

The genes are TRBV2 and TRBJ1-3; D is undetermined. Source: CD4+ T cells sorted from blood, taken at week 24, from a patient treated with tofacitinib. This clonotype originated in a human donor with alopecia areata. CDR3 in amino acids: CASSMDGRSSGNTIYF. The CDR3 nucleotides are TGTGCCAGCAGTATGGACGGGCGGAGCTCTGGAAACACCATATATTTT.